Below are 27 T cell receptor beta chains sequenced from a single sample in a study of blood T cell repertoires in COVID-19. TCRdb's table, derived via immunoSEQ multiplex PCR, lists solely in-frame clones and lacks some. This repertoire shows roughly 190,000 clones, roughly 84% found once; its top ten account for 3% to 3.5%. Source material: PBMCs or T cells enriched from blood (not recorded which). The receptors shown here come from a woman aged 25-40 years who had been exposed to COVID-19.

Details on this clone: The same CDR3 arises from other DNA sequences in this sample as well. The V gene is TRBV27, the J gene TRBJ2-7, with 9 bases that match TRBD1. V lost 4 bases and J lost 2; bases outside the gene matches: 3. Germline V lookup: CDR1 MNHEY, CDR2 SMNVEV (reference sequence). CDR3 length: 14 amino acids. CDR3 nucleotides: TGTGCCAGCAGTTCAGGACAGGGGCCCTACGAGCAGTACTTC. Encoded protein: CASSSGQGPYEQYF.

The chain carries TRBV15 and TRBJ1-1; D gene uncertain. Germline V gene sequence: CDR1 LNHNV, CDR2 YYDKDF (reference sequence). The CDR3 covers 17 residues. Trimming pared 0 bases from V and 1 base from J, leaving 15 bases between. DNA for the CDR3: TGTGCCACCAGCAGAGATTTGTACTTTTCCTCGAACACTGAAGCTTTCTTT. Encoded protein: CATSRDLYFSSNTEAFF.

This chain links TRBV9 with TRBJ2-5; 8 bases are shared with TRBD2. Per germline, CDR1 SGDLS and CDR2 YYNGEE. The CDR3 runs 17 residues. Trimming at V came to 3 bases and at J to 2 bases, leaving 12 bases not matched to a gene. CDR3: CASSASLAEPQQETQYF. The CDR3 bases are TGTGCCAGCAGCGCTTCACTAGCGGAGCCACAACAAGAGACCCAGTACTTC.

The J gene is TRBJ1-1, the V gene TRBV30; D unresolved. The germline V and J ends were trimmed by 7 bases and 3 bases, with 9 bases remaining between them. The CDR3 is 11 amino acids. Germline V lookup: CDR1 GTSNPN, CDR2 SVGIG (reference sequence). The CDR3 DNA reads TGTGCCTTCATGCGGGACACTGAAGCTTTCTTT. Translated, it gives CAFMRDTEAFF. The complete variable domain, with remaining parts taken from reference TRBV30 and TRBJ1-1, reads SQTIHQWPATLVQPVGSPLSLECTVEGTSNPNLYWYRQAAGRGLQLLFYSVGIGQISSEVPQNLSASRPQDRQFILSSKKLLLSDSGFYLCAFMRDTEAFFGQGTRLTVV.

The table lists this clone with a few counts. As DNA, the CDR3 is TGCAGCGTTCTGGACAGGGTTAGAGGAAACACCATATATTTT. It is translated as CSVLDRVRGNTIYF. The chain uses TRBV29-1 and TRBJ1-3, with 8 bases matching TRBD1. Germline V gene data show CDR1 as SQVTM and CDR2 as ANQGSEA. V lost 5 bases to trimming and J lost 4 bases; unmatched junction nucleotides: 7. This CDR3 region has 14 residues. The entire variable domain, with the rest obtained from reference TRBV29-1 and TRBJ1-3, is as follows: SAVISQKPSRDICQRGTSLTIQCQVDSQVTMMFWYRQQPGQSLTLIATANQGSEATYESGFVIDKFPISRPNLTFSTLTVSNMSPEDSSIYLCSVLDRVRGNTIYFGEGSWLTVV.

The J gene is TRBJ2-7, the V gene TRBV7-9; D is perhaps TRBD1 (6 bases). The CDR3 covers 13 residues. Deletions cut 3 bases from V and 4 bases from J, with 10 bases between. Germline V gives CDR1 SEHNR, CDR2 FQNEAQ (reference sequence). The CDR3 sequence: CASSFPGEYEQYF. In nucleotides, the CDR3 is TGTGCCAGCAGCTTCCCAGGGGAGTACGAGCAGTACTTC.

The V and J genes are TRBV19 and TRBJ2-3; D is possibly TRBD2 (7 bases). CDR1 is LNHDA, CDR2 SQIVND, per germline (reference sequence). The V and J ends lost 6 bases and 2 bases respectively, with 15 bases between them. The CDR3 length is 15 residues. In DNA form, the CDR3 reads TGTGCCAGTAGGACCGGCGGGGGACACACAGATACGCAGTATTTT. Protein sequence: CASRTGGGHTDTQYF.

This chain links TRBV20-1 with TRBJ2-7; D is ambiguous. Trimming cost V 4 bases and J 7 bases, with 11 bases left between them. Looked up from germline, CDR1 is DFQATT and CDR2 is SNEGSKA (reference sequence). The CDR3 contains 11 residues. The CDR3 spells CSAISSVEQYF. DNA for the CDR3: TGCAGTGCTATTTCGTCTGTTGAGCAGTACTTC.

In DNA form, the CDR3 reads TGTGCCACCAGTGAACAGGGCGTAGGCCAGCCCCAGCATTTT. This gives the protein CATSEQGVGQPQHF. The chain couples TRBV24-1 to TRBJ1-5, with D tentatively TRBD1 (6 bases). V was shortened by 4 bases and J by 7 bases, with 13 bases between the two germline ends. The germline V gene has CDR1 KGHDR and CDR2 SFDVKD. CDR3 length: 14 residues.

The rearrangement uses TRBV5-4 and TRBJ2-1; D may be TRBD2 (5 bases). Germline V gene sequence: CDR1 SGHNT, CDR2 YYREEE (reference sequence). The CDR3 spans 11 residues. V was pared by 7 bases and J by 8 bases, with 10 bases between. The CDR3 DNA reads TGTGCCAGCGCCCCGAGGGATGAGCAGTTCTTC. As protein: CASAPRDEQFF.

The chain employs TRBV6-5 and TRBJ1-2; tentative D call: TRBD1 (6 bases). The CDR3 sequence is 13 residues long. V shed 1 base and J shed 6 bases, with 9 bases lying between them. Germline loops: CDR1 MNHEY, CDR2 SVGAGI. The CDR3 DNA reads TGTGCCAGCAGTTACTACAGGGCAGATGGCTACACCTTC. It specifies CASSYYRADGYTF.

The chain links TRBV18 to TRBJ1-5; D perhaps matches TRBD1 (5 bases). The CDR3 extends over 15 amino acids. The V end was cut by 1 base, the J end by 6 bases, with 13 bases between. Germline assignment: CDR1 KGHSH and CDR2 LQKENI. CDR3 nucleotide sequence: TGTGCCAGCTCACCACAGGGGCCCCCCGGTCAGCCCCAGCATTTT. This encodes CASSPQGPPGQPQHF.

Comments on this clone: Different DNA sequences within this sample yield the same CDR3. The V call is TRBV7-2, the J call TRBJ1-5, with D possibly matching TRBD1 (5 bases). V lost 5 bases to trimming and J lost 4 bases, with 12 bases between them. This CDR3 has 14 residues. From germline, CDR1 is SGHTA and CDR2 FQGNSA. CDR3 sequence (DNA): TGTGCCAGCAGCCCACGGGGGGGGAATCAGCCCCAGCATTTT. Translated: CASSPRGGNQPQHF.

J is TRBJ1-2 and V is TRBV4-1, with 7 bases identical to TRBD1. Trimming removed 4 bases from V and 5 bases from J; junction bases left unmatched: 10. The CDR3 has 15 amino acids. CDR1 is MGHRA and CDR2 is YSYEKL in the germline V gene. The CDR3 reads CASSRGTGEGYGYTF. The CDR3 DNA reads TGCGCCAGCAGCCGAGGTACAGGGGAAGGGTATGGCTACACCTTC.

This chain links TRBV27 with TRBJ1-2; 11 bases match TRBD1. The CDR3 spans 13 residues. Germline trimming cut 7 bases from V and 4 bases from J; bases unmatched to any gene: 2. Germline CDR1 and CDR2: MNHEY and SMNVEV (reference sequence). The CDR3: CASTGTGGYGYTF. The CDR3 nucleotides read TGTGCCAGCACCGGGACAGGGGGCTATGGCTACACCTTC.

The chain has TRBV5-4 and TRBJ2-3; 15 bases are shared with TRBD2. Germline CDR1 is SGHNT and CDR2 is YYREEE (reference sequence). The junction had 10 bases not matched to a gene; V was cut back by 4 bases and J by 7 bases. The CDR3 totals 17 residues. The CDR3 DNA reads TGTGCCAGCAGCCCCGGGACTAGCGGGGGGTCTAGACATACGCAGTATTTT. Translating it yields CASSPGTSGGSRHTQYF.

The rearrangement joins TRBV5-5 to TRBJ2-1, with D perhaps TRBD2 (5 bases). The CDR3 sequence is 15 residues long. Per germline, CDR1 SGHKS and CDR2 YYEKEE (reference sequence). V was clipped by 4 bases and J by 5 bases, with 16 bases between them. Here the CDR3 DNA reads TGTGCCAGCAGCGGCGAGCGGACGGCCCACAATGAGCAGTTCTTC. Translation gives CASSGERTAHNEQFF.

The chain carries TRBV30 and TRBJ2-1, with TRBD2 matching 15 bases. Germline-derived CDR1 and CDR2 are GTSNPN and SVGIG (reference sequence). J was trimmed by 0 bases and V by 4 bases; bases with no gene match: 10. The CDR3 runs to 19 residues. This chain's CDR3 is CAWNLGTSGGRDSYNEQFF. In DNA form, the CDR3 reads TGTGCCTGGAATCTGGGGACTAGCGGGGGGAGAGACTCCTACAATGAGCAGTTCTTC.

The chain combines TRBV7-9 with TRBJ2-1; 8 bases line up with TRBD1. The CDR3 covers 17 residues. Germline V CDR1 and CDR2: SEHNR, FQNEAQ (reference sequence). V shed 1 base, J shed 8 bases, and the junction held 13 bases outside the gene matches. The CDR3, as DNA: TGTGCCAGCAGCTTAGACAGCCCGGGACAGGTGCGCGATGAGCAGTTCTTC. It yields the protein CASSLDSPGQVRDEQFF.

The CDR3 protein is CASSLIDTQYF. CDR3 DNA: TGTGCCAGCTCACTTATAGATACGCAGTATTTT. The genes are TRBV18 and TRBJ2-3, with no clear D. Trimming pared 4 bases from V and 5 bases from J, leaving 4 bases between. CDR1 and CDR2 (germline): KGHSH, LQKENI. CDR3 length equals 11 residues.

This chain connects TRBV9 to TRBJ2-1; the match to TRBD2 covers 11 bases. The germline CDR1 and CDR2 sequences are SGDLS and YYNGEE. V shed 0 bases and J 3 bases; nucleotides not matched to a gene: 2. The CDR3 has 16 amino acids. The CDR3 region has the DNA TGTGCCAGCAGCGTAGGGGGGACTAGCGGCTACAATGAGCAGTTCTTC. Protein product: CASSVGGTSGYNEQFF.

This chain connects TRBV5-6 to TRBJ1-1; tentatively, D is TRBD1 (5 bases). Trimming pared 0 bases from V and 3 bases from J, leaving 12 bases between. Germline CDR1 reads SGHDT; CDR2 reads YYEEEE. The CDR3 has 15 residues. CDR3 in DNA: TGTGCCAGCAGCTTGGCAATAGGGGTTGACACTGAAGCTTTCTTT. This gives the protein CASSLAIGVDTEAFF. Full variable domain (rest looked up from reference TRBV5-6 and TRBJ1-1): DAGVTQSPTHLIKTRGQQVTLRCSPKSGHDTVSWYQQALGQGPQFIFQYYEEEERQRGNFPDRFSGHQFPNYSSELNVNALLLGDSALYLCASSLAIGVDTEAFFGQGTRLTVV.

This chain links TRBV19 with TRBJ1-6; possible D gene TRBD1, 6 bases. V shed 10 bases and J shed 5 bases, with 12 bases lying between them. There are 13 residues in the CDR3. Germline V lookup: CDR1 LNHDA, CDR2 SQIVND (reference sequence). The CDR3 bases are TGTGCCACGAGGGACACAAATAATTCACCCCTCCACTTT. Translating gives CATRDTNNSPLHF.

The chain uses TRBV4-2 and TRBJ1-2; D is undetermined. Per germline, CDR1 LGHNA and CDR2 YNFKEQ. The CDR3 spans 14 residues. V was cut by 0 bases and J by 4 bases, with 9 bases left in between. CDR3 nucleotides: TGTGCCAGCAGCCAAGACTTGACAATCTATGGCTACACCTTC. This sequence encodes CASSQDLTIYGYTF.

The chain couples TRBV3-1 (or the pseudogene TRBV3-2) to TRBJ1-6; D gene unclear. Trimming cost V 1 base and J 13 bases, with 8 bases left between them. CDR1 is LGHDT, CDR2 YNNKEL, per germline (reference sequence). The CDR3 is made up of 12 amino acids. Written as DNA, the CDR3 is TGTGCCAGCAGCCAAGGCGCCCTCCCCCTCCACTTT. Encoded protein: CASSQGALPLHF.

The chain employs TRBV5-1 and TRBJ2-3; unclear D gene. Trimming removed 4 bases from V and 2 bases from J, with 8 bases in between. The CDR3 is made up of 13 amino acids. Germline-derived CDR1 and CDR2 are SGHRS and YFSETQ. CDR3 sequence: CASSLELTDTQYF. CDR3 bases: TGCGCCAGCAGCCTCGAACTCACAGATACGCAGTATTTT.

This clone has a count of ten or more. The gene calls are TRBV7-8 and TRBJ1-4; D remains unclear. Germline V gene lookup returns CDR1 SGHVS and CDR2 FQNEAQ. The CDR3 has 16 amino acids. V dropped 5 bases and J dropped 7 bases, with 20 bases sitting between them. CDR3 DNA sequence: TGTGCCAGCAGCCCACCGTCGGCGGGGTTCTTTGAAAAACTGTTTTTT. Its translation: CASSPPSAGFFEKLFF.